Listed below are T cell receptor beta chains from one sample, sequenced in a study of T cell responses to AZD1222 COVID-19 vaccine. Sequencing was performed with immunoSEQ multiplex PCR; in TCRdb, only in-frame clones are kept and a portion is missing. The sample comprises about 130,000 clones, about 89% of which are singletons, and around 1.5% rests with the top ten. Sequenced material: peripheral blood, taken on day 0 of AZD1222 vaccination. The receptors here all came from an adult in good health. CDR3s include the opening cysteine and the closing phenylalanine or tryptophan.

V,J,CDR3
TRBV2,TRBJ1-2,CASSGGPTSTGYTF
TRBV10-3,TRBJ1-4,CAISEGATNEKLFF
TRBV5-1,TRBJ2-1,CASSGTGMNEQFF
TRBV28,TRBJ1-1,CASSWDGLNTEAFF
TRBV4-2,TRBJ2-1,CASSPAIGEQFF
TRBV28,TRBJ1-5,CASSFPGVQPQHF
TRBV5-1,TRBJ1-1,CASSPGGWDTEAFF
TRBV29-1,TRBJ2-1,CSVEDRLGAYNEQFF
TRBV15,TRBJ1-3,CATSSAGTGTSGNTIYF
TRBV6-2/TRBV6-3,TRBJ2-7,CASSYVRGEQYF
TRBV10-3,TRBJ2-7,CAISESTSGSPRSYEQYF
TRBV29-1,TRBJ1-2,CSVLTGGFGYGYTF
TRBV5-3,TRBJ1-1,CARSRPVGRYMNTEAFF
TRBV28,TRBJ2-1,CASTLRLVSYNEQFF
TRBV10-3,TRBJ2-7,CAISEWEERPYEQYF
TRBV30,TRBJ2-3,CACAFNAGFTDTQYF
TRBV20-1,TRBJ1-4,CSNRVNEKLFF
TRBV19,TRBJ2-7,CASSMPGTGSYEQYF
TRBV10-3,TRBJ2-7,CAISEFEIRGGSSYEQYF
TRBV4-2,TRBJ1-5,CASSQDVRAGGTQPQHF
TRBV7-8,TRBJ2-7,CASSLALLAEGSYEQYF
TRBV6-1,TRBJ2-3,CASSESPGQGTDTQYF
TRBV19,TRBJ1-2,CASRSGTGDHYGYTF
TRBV19,TRBJ1-4,CASSIDPNRAGEKLFF
TRBV27,TRBJ1-1,CASSPRQGARTEAFF
TRBV2,TRBJ2-7,CASSVQFGGNFYSYEQYF
TRBV13,TRBJ1-5,CASSWGQVSNQPQHF
TRBV19,TRBJ1-1,CASSIGMVMTEAFF
TRBV28,TRBJ1-6,CASRPLSQAFGNSPLHF
TRBV7-8,TRBJ2-7,CASSPRGTVYEQYF
TRBV4-3,TRBJ2-7,CASSQDSGQWYEQYF
TRBV6-5,TRBJ2-2,CASSYGGGRGFGELFF
TRBV7-8,TRBJ1-2,CASSRGSQAYGYTF
TRBV2,TRBJ2-7,CASSQSDREQYF
TRBV5-6,TRBJ2-7,CASSPGGQGAYEQYF
TRBV30,TRBJ2-7,CAWTGGGLYEQYF
TRBV9,TRBJ2-1,CASSVIGQRNNEQFF
TRBV6-6,TRBJ1-4,CASSYSGNEKLFF
TRBV28,TRBJ1-6,CASSLLSSPLNSPLHF
TRBV7-8,TRBJ2-1,CASSSRDRGLQFF
TRBV15,TRBJ2-2,CATSMGLTFTGELFF
TRBV11-3,TRBJ2-1,CASSLDHSYNEQFF
TRBV11-1,TRBJ1-2,CASSPGGSNYGYTF
TRBV29-1,TRBJ1-1,CSVETEGGPEAFF
TRBV9,TRBJ2-7,CASSVGRVSYEQYF
TRBV2,TRBJ1-4,CASSHDREATNEKLFF
TRBV10-3,TRBJ1-1,CAISESRQVIHTEAFF
TRBV7-9,TRBJ2-2,CASSLASGRTGELFF
TRBV30,TRBJ1-6,CAWSLNRDGRNSPLHF
TRBV5-4,TRBJ2-2,CASSSGLAGRRNTGELFF
TRBV6-5,TRBJ1-1,CASSPGANTEAFF
TRBV6-4,TRBJ1-5,CASSDARAYSNQPQHF
TRBV18,TRBJ2-7,CASSRRVSESSSYEQYF
TRBV24-1,TRBJ2-1,CATSVSGPGAEQFF
TRBV7-9,TRBJ2-2,CASKLAGDTGELFF
TRBV11-3,TRBJ2-1,CASSHTSGSFQEQFF
TRBV5-1,TRBJ2-3,CASSLVGGSTDTQYF
TRBV7-4,TRBJ1-2,CASSSKQGAALFGYTF
TRBV5-1,TRBJ1-4,CASSKRQGSDEKLFF
TRBV4-1,TRBJ2-7,CASSRALASRGEQYF